The clone carrying this T cell receptor (beta chain) was seen a handful of times. TCRdb independently ran MiXCR on the 5' RACE reads; one entry per CDR3 protein. The sample contains hundreds of thousands of distinct CDR3 sequences, about 3.5% of which appear only once. The CDR3 spans 19 residues. V gave up 3 bases and J gave up 0 bases; unmatched junction bases: 10. The germline V gene encodes CDR1 LNHDA and CDR2 SQIVND (reference sequence). This specimen belongs to a study of T cells after yellow fever vaccination. This TCR came from a man between 18 and 29 years old who received the YFV17D yellow fever vaccine. The V gene is TRBV19, the J gene TRBJ2-1; 11 bases are a match to TRBD2. The sequencing used PBMCs, collected on the day of the yellow fever booster vaccination. The CDR3 is CASSIYRLAGSYSYNEQFF. CDR3 nucleotide sequence: TGTGCCAGTAGTATTTACAGACTAGCGGGATCTTACTCCTACAATGAGCAGTTCTTC.